This T cell receptor (beta chain) emerged from a study of T-cell reconstitution after alpha-beta-depleted transplantation in children. This CDR3 comprises 13 residues. Germline CDR1 is SGHVS and CDR2 is FQNEAQ. V was trimmed by 4 bases and J by 5 bases, leaving 9 bases between them. Study-level findings and limits: Where alpha-beta T cells came from about two months after transplant was reportedly several hundred expanded graft clones. For some patients, TCRbeta diversity was high at day 60 because of recipient T cells and thymic progenitors that survived.

A library of TCRbeta sequences, prepared with unique molecular identifiers, was generated. TCRdb re-called the PCR reads through MiXCR, storing one row per CDR3 protein. The sample has hundreds of thousands of distinct CDR3 sequences; 10% to 15% are singletons. This clonotype was counted between two and nine times. The antigen is unknown. This clonotype originated in a male patient under 18 who had a stem cell transplant for acute myeloid leukemia, so the T cells may come from the graft donor. This sample comprised PBMCs, mostly from graft donor cells, obtained 360 days after TCRalphabeta/CD19-depleted stem cell transplant. The chain links TRBV7-8 to TRBJ2-1, with D unclear. CDR3 loop: CASSYDPNNEQFF. CDR3 bases: TGTGCCAGCAGCTACGACCCAAACAATGAGCAGTTCTTC. Using reference TRBV7-8 and TRBJ2-1 for the parts outside the CDR3, the full variable domain is GAGVSQSPRYKVAKRGQDVALRCDPISGHVSLFWYQQALGQGPEFLTYFQNEAQLDKSGLPSDRFFAERPEGSVSTLKIQRTQQEDSAVYLCASSYDPNNEQFFGPGTRLTVL.